Below, one TCR beta chain is given with its context. Different DNA sequences within this sample yield the same CDR3. The V segment lost 1 base and the J segment 4 bases; nucleotides outside the gene matches: 2. The CDR3 is 15 residues long. The germline V gene has CDR1 SGDLS and CDR2 YYNGEE. The data derive from a study of beta chain features in type 1 diabetes. The study reverse transcribed the entire isolated RNA, so it sequenced expressed TCRB transcripts. Assay used: immunoSEQ multiplex PCR; TCRdb lists only in-frame clones, some missing. The table includes under 500,000 clones, 25% to 35% detected once.

The TCR was taken from a man aged 18-30 years in good health. The sequencing sample was made of naive CD4+ T cells from blood. The chain has TRBV9 and TRBJ2-1; 10 bases align to TRBD2. This CDR3 is CASSVLAGAYNEQFF. Written as DNA, the CDR3 is TGTGCCAGCAGCGTACTAGCGGGGGCTTACAATGAGCAGTTCTTC.